This entry lists 28 T cell receptor beta chains sequenced from one sample in a study of T cell repertoires in cytomegalovirus infection. TCRdb re-called the reads with MiXCR, one entry per CDR3 protein. The sample yields about 230,000 distinct CDR3 sequences, roughly 22% seen once. Sequencing was performed on CD8+ T cells from PBMCs. These receptors came from a human donor in good health (CMV status not recorded). Some clones in this sample may be carry-over from other donors' samples.

This clonotype was seen more than once but under ten times. This sequence joins TRBV7-9 and TRBJ1-4; possibly TRBD1 for D (5 bases). Germline V gives CDR1 SEHNR, CDR2 FQNEAQ (reference sequence). V was pared by 5 bases and J by 7 bases, with 14 bases between. The CDR3 is 14 amino acids. CDR3 DNA: TGTGCCAGCAGCCCGCGGGGCCAGCCTGAAAAACTGTTTTTT. It specifies CASSPRGQPEKLFF. The full variable domain, with the rest looked up from reference TRBV7-9 and TRBJ1-4, is DTGVSQNPRHKITKRGQNVTFRCDPISEHNRLYWYRQTLGQGPEFLTYFQNEAQLEKSRLLSDRFSAERPKGSFSTLEIQRTEQGDSAMYLCASSPRGQPEKLFFGSGTQLSVL.

On this clonotype itself: A read error may produce the germline difference seen at one junction end. The chain joins TRBV29-1 to TRBJ2-1; D ambiguous. CDR1 and CDR2 (germline): SQVTM, ANQGSEA. This CDR3 comprises 11 residues. In DNA, the CDR3 is TGCAGCGTTGAACGGCTCAATAAGCAGTTCTTC. Its translation is CSVERLNKQFF.

The chain combines TRBV10-3 with TRBJ2-5; D call uncertain. The germline V and J ends were trimmed by 2 bases and 1 base, with 11 bases remaining between them. CDR1 is ENHRY and CDR2 is SYGVKD in the germline V gene. The CDR3 sequence is 15 residues long. The CDR3 spells CAISEVYSAQETQYF. In DNA form, the CDR3 reads TGTGCCATCAGTGAGGTATACAGCGCCCAAGAGACCCAGTACTTC.

The chain recombines TRBV19 with TRBJ1-1; a weak D match, TRBD1 (5 bases). Germline loops: CDR1 LNHDA, CDR2 SQIVND (reference sequence). This CDR3 is 12 amino acids long. The V and J ends lost 6 bases and 4 bases respectively, with 9 bases between them. The CDR3 nucleotides are TGTGCCAGTAGGGGGGACTCCACTGAAGCTTTCTTT. Its protein is CASRGDSTEAFF. The complete variable domain, with remaining parts taken from reference TRBV19 and TRBJ1-1, reads DGGITQSPKYLFRKEGQNVTLSCEQNLNHDAMYWYRQDPGQGLRLIYYSQIVNDFQKGDIAEGYSVSREKKESFPLTVTSAQKNPTAFYLCASRGDSTEAFFGQGTRLTVV.

The chain links TRBV12-3 or TRBV12-4 to TRBJ2-5; D is possibly TRBD2 (6 bases). CDR3 size: 13 residues. Trimming removed 4 bases at V and 7 bases at J, with 13 bases between. CDR3 residues: CASSWGVLGTQYF. The CDR3 DNA follows: TGTGCCAGCAGTTGGGGGGTCCTCGGGACCCAGTACTTC.

The table lists this clonotype with a count of one. This chain connects TRBV7-9 to TRBJ2-5; the D gene could be TRBD1 or TRBD2 (5 bases each). Between the trimmed V and J ends, which lost 3 bases and 5 bases, there was a span of 13 bases. The germline CDR1 and CDR2 sequences are SEHNR and FQNEAQ (reference sequence). This CDR3 contains 14 residues. The CDR3 here is CASSLGPGRETQYF. The CDR3 DNA follows: TGTGCCAGCAGCTTGGGTCCGGGACGGGAGACCCAGTACTTC. The full variable domain, rest sourced from reference TRBV7-9 and TRBJ2-5, is DTGVSQNPRHKITKRGQNVTFRCDPISEHNRLYWYRQTLGQGPEFLTYFQNEAQLEKSRLLSDRFSAERPKGSFSTLEIQRTEQGDSAMYLCASSLGPGRETQYFGPGTRLLVL.

This rearrangement joins TRBV25-1 to TRBJ1-1; D is unclear. V lost 1 base, J lost 5 bases, and 14 bases lay in between. Germline values: CDR1 MGHDK, CDR2 SYGVNS. The CDR3 contains 15 residues. CDR3 region: CASSESALGSTEAFF. CDR3 nucleotide sequence: TGTGCCAGCAGTGAATCCGCATTAGGGTCGACTGAAGCTTTCTTT.

This clonotype was seen only a few times. The chain is built from TRBV7-6 and TRBJ2-7, with D possibly TRBD2 on 5 matching bases. The V gene's germline CDR1 is SGHVS and CDR2 FNYEAQ. Trimming took off 10 bases at V and 0 bases at J, with 16 bases between the two ends. This CDR3 has 14 residues. The CDR3 DNA is TGTGCCACCTCCGAGGAGGCCAACTCCTACGAGCAGTACTTC. Residues: CATSEEANSYEQYF. The full variable domain, rest sourced from reference TRBV7-6 and TRBJ2-7, is GAGVSQSPRYKVTKRGQDVALRCDPISGHVSLYWYRQALGQGPEFLTYFNYEAQQDKSGLPNDRFSAERPEGSISTLTIQRTEQRDSAMYRCATSEEANSYEQYFGPGTRLTVT.

This sequence joins TRBV5-1 and TRBJ2-7; 7 bases line up with TRBD2. Germline CDR1 SGHRS, CDR2 YFSETQ. V lost 0 bases to trimming and J lost 4 bases; unmatched junction nucleotides: 7. The CDR3 runs to 15 residues. The CDR3 region has the DNA TGCGCCAGCAGCTTGGCGCGGGGGAGCGTTTACGAGCAGTACTTC. Translated: CASSLARGSVYEQYF.

The chain uses TRBV11-2 and TRBJ2-5; 10 positions agree with TRBD2. Germline CDR1 SGHAT, CDR2 FQNNGV. This CDR3 comprises 15 residues. The junction had 3 bases not matched to a gene; V was cut back by 2 bases and J by 3 bases. The CDR3 loop is CASSLLAGVEETQYF. The CDR3 DNA follows: TGTGCCAGCAGCTTACTAGCGGGGGTCGAAGAGACCCAGTACTTC.

This clonotype was seen at least ten times. The V and J genes are TRBV7-8 and TRBJ2-3, with D unresolved. The CDR3 contains 11 residues. Trimming stripped 8 bases from V and 7 bases from J, with 10 bases between. Germline V gene sequence: CDR1 SGHVS, CDR2 FQNEAQ. CDR3 region: CASHGRNTQYF. CDR3 nucleotides: TGTGCCAGCCACGGTAGGAATACGCAGTATTTT.

This clonotype was seen only a few times. This chain joins TRBV5-5 and TRBJ2-6, with TRBD1 matching 7 bases. This CDR3 region has 16 residues. J was trimmed by 2 bases and V by 4 bases; bases with no gene match: 6. The germline gives CDR1 SGHKS, CDR2 YYEKEE (reference sequence). The CDR3 coding sequence is TGTGCCAGCAGCCCCCAAAGGGGGCCTGGGGCCAACGTCCTGACTTTC. Amino acid sequence: CASSPQRGPGANVLTF. The variable domain in full, completed from reference TRBV5-5 and TRBJ2-6, reads DAGVTQSPTHLIKTRGQQVTLRCSPISGHKSVSWYQQVLGQGPQFIFQYYEKEERGRGNFPDRFSARQFPNYSSELNVNALLLGDSALYLCASSPQRGPGANVLTFGAGSRLTVL.

This sequence joins TRBV20-1 and TRBJ2-5, with D unresolved. CDR1 is DFQATT and CDR2 is SNEGSKA in the germline V gene (reference sequence). This CDR3 has 13 amino acids. V was trimmed by 0 bases and J by 0 bases, leaving 5 bases between them. Here the CDR3 DNA reads TGCAGTGCTAGAGAGATAAACCAAGAGACCCAGTACTTC. It specifies CSAREINQETQYF.

This clonotype was observed many times. The rearrangement joins TRBV7-2 to TRBJ2-7; the D gene could be TRBD1 or TRBD2 (5 bases each). Germline V gene lookup returns CDR1 SGHTA and CDR2 FQGNSA. The CDR3 is made up of 13 amino acids. V was pared by 8 bases and J by 4 bases, with 15 bases between. The CDR3 spells CASEGSAGYEQYF. The CDR3 DNA sequence: TGTGCCAGCGAGGGGTCGGCAGGGTACGAGCAGTACTTC. Using reference TRBV7-2 and TRBJ2-7 for the parts outside the CDR3, the full variable domain is GAGVSQSPSNKVTEKGKDVELRCDPISGHTALYWYRQSLGQGLEFLIYFQGNSAPDKSGLPSDRFSAERTGGSVSTLTIQRTQQEDSAVYLCASEGSAGYEQYFGPGTRLTVT.

The chain couples TRBV7-8 to TRBJ2-1, with no clear D. V gave up 8 bases and J gave up 6 bases, with 11 bases separating them. Germline lookup yields CDR1 SGHVS and CDR2 FQNEAQ. There are 12 residues in the CDR3. Written as DNA, the CDR3 is TGTGCCAGCGGTTCGGACCCCAATGAGCAGTTCTTC. Residues: CASGSDPNEQFF.

A note on this clonotype: One junction end disagrees with the germline gene, perhaps due to a read error. The chain recombines TRBV6-1 with TRBJ1-1; D is unresolved. The CDR3 extends over 11 amino acids. The germline gives CDR1 MNHNS, CDR2 SASEGT. The CDR3 nucleotides read TGTGCCAGCAGTGAATGGGTTGGGGAGGTCTTT. Translation gives CASSEWVGEVF.

There are a few counts of this clonotype. V and J are TRBV7-9 and TRBJ1-2, with D tentatively TRBD1 (6 bases). V shed 5 bases and J shed 4 bases, with 11 bases lying between them. Germline V gene data show CDR1 as SEHNR and CDR2 as FQNEAQ (reference sequence). CDR3 length equals 13 residues. The CDR3 loop is CASSLEGVYGYTF. The CDR3 DNA follows: TGTGCCAGCAGCCTAGAGGGGGTCTATGGCTACACCTTC.

This clonotype was seen many times. The chain uses TRBV10-3 and TRBJ1-2; D ambiguous. Per the germline V gene, CDR1 is ENHRY and CDR2 is SYGVKD. The CDR3 extends over 13 amino acids. Trimming shortened V by 3 bases and J by 4 bases, and 9 bases separated the two germline ends. This CDR3 reads CAISDGEFYGYTF. In DNA form, the CDR3 reads TGTGCCATCAGTGATGGGGAATTCTATGGCTACACCTTC.

CDR3 sequence (DNA): TGTGCCAGCAGCTTAGAACCTCTTTCTAGCGGGGGGGCGTACGAGCAGTACTTC. Protein product: CASSLEPLSSGGAYEQYF. V and J are TRBV11-2 and TRBJ2-7, with 12 bases identical to TRBD2. Trimming took 0 bases from V and 4 from J; bases not matched to a gene: 10. In germline, CDR1 is SGHAT, CDR2 FQNNGV. The CDR3 is 18 amino acids.

The V call is TRBV6-5, the J call TRBJ2-3; D may correspond to TRBD1 or TRBD2 (6 bases each). Trimming cost V 10 bases and J 11 bases, with 25 bases left between them. Germline assignment: CDR1 MNHEY and CDR2 SVGAGI. The CDR3 contains 14 residues. CDR3 sequence (DNA): TGTGCCACCAACCCGGGGGCCACCGCCAGTAGGCAGTATTTT. Residues: CATNPGATASRQYF.

This clonotype was recorded once. The rearrangement links TRBV20-1 to TRBJ2-5; D remains unclear. Germline V CDR1 and CDR2: DFQATT, SNEGSKA (reference sequence). The CDR3 totals 15 residues. V shed 0 bases and J shed 1 base, with 12 bases lying between them. Here the CDR3 DNA reads TGCAGTGCTAGAGATACGGCGACCACCCAAGAGACCCAGTACTTC. Protein product: CSARDTATTQETQYF.

The sample holds many counts of this clonotype. This chain connects TRBV7-9 to TRBJ2-5; no clear D. CDR1 and CDR2 from the germline V gene are SEHNR and FQNEAQ (reference sequence). The CDR3 is 13 residues long. V was pared by 3 bases and J by 2 bases, with 7 bases between. The CDR3 reads CASSLLEQETQYF. The CDR3 DNA sequence: TGTGCCAGCAGCTTGCTAGAGCAAGAGACCCAGTACTTC.

The rearrangement links TRBV12-3 or TRBV12-4 to TRBJ1-2; D is unclear. This CDR3 is 11 amino acids long. The V gene lost 6 bases and the J gene lost 7 bases, with 9 bases spanning the gap. CDR3 in amino acids: CASSPSFGYTF. CDR3 coding DNA: TGTGCCAGCAGCCCCTCCTTTGGCTACACCTTC.

The genes are TRBV29-1 and TRBJ1-4, with D unclear. This CDR3 has 14 residues. With 7 bases removed from V and 6 bases from J, the gap between germline ends came to 18 bases. Germline loops: CDR1 SQVTM, CDR2 ANQGSEA. CDR3: CSAPGRRRHEKLFF. Here the CDR3 DNA reads TGCAGCGCCCCCGGACGCCGCCGTCATGAAAAACTGTTTTTT.

The V call is TRBV6-5, the J call TRBJ1-2, with D unresolved. The CDR3 is 14 amino acids. CDR1 and CDR2 (germline): MNHEY, SVGAGI. V lost 0 bases, J lost 2 bases, and 7 bases lay in between. The CDR3 reads CASSYSGENYGYTF. In DNA form, the CDR3 reads TGTGCCAGCAGTTACTCTGGGGAAAACTATGGCTACACCTTC.

The genes are TRBV18 and TRBJ1-1; D not resolved. Germline-derived CDR1 and CDR2 are KGHSH and LQKENI. The CDR3 is 17 residues long. Deletions cut 6 bases from V and 0 bases from J, with 20 bases between. CDR3 sequence: CASSPEIVRTLNTEAFF. CDR3 nucleotide sequence: TGTGCCAGCTCGCCCGAAATCGTAAGGACTTTGAACACTGAAGCTTTCTTT.

This clonotype was recorded at least ten times. The chain is built from TRBV7-9 and TRBJ2-3; 11 bases align to TRBD2. The trim removed 4 bases at V and 4 bases at J, leaving 7 bases unmatched. Germline V gene lookup returns CDR1 SEHNR and CDR2 FQNEAQ (reference sequence). This CDR3 contains 16 residues. CDR3 sequence reads: CASSSPTSGNPDTQYF. The CDR3 nucleotides are TGTGCCAGCAGCTCTCCGACTAGCGGGAACCCAGATACGCAGTATTTT.

This clonotype was seen ten or more times. The chain uses TRBV27 and TRBJ1-5; TRBD1 aligns across 7 bases. This CDR3 is built from 14 residues. Looked up from germline, CDR1 is MNHEY and CDR2 is SMNVEV (reference sequence). The junction had 3 bases not matched to a gene; V was cut back by 2 bases and J by 5 bases. Here the CDR3 reads CASSLQGGDQPQHF. The DNA for the CDR3 is TGTGCCAGCAGTTTACAGGGGGGTGATCAGCCCCAGCATTTT.